Listed here are 5 T cell receptor beta chains from one sample, sequenced in a study of blood T cell repertoires in COVID-19 (dated by TCRdb to 2019 to 2021). The library was generated by the immunoSEQ multiplex PCR assay. The clones in this table, taken by TCRdb from immuneACCESS, are in-frame only. Not every clone is retained; where verified, under half of the shortfall comes from an unresolved V gene, and the cause of the rest is unknown. The sample table records tens of thousands of clones; about nine tenths of these occur just once. Approximately 20% of the sample belongs to the ten largest clones. The sequenced sample was peripheral blood. These receptors all stem from a human donor in a cohort sampled during active COVID-19.

This chain connects TRBV7-6 to TRBJ2-5; 8 nucleotides match TRBD2. After removal of 8 bases from V and 5 bases from J, the junction contained 10 bases not matched to a gene. The CDR3 has 14 amino acids. The germline gives CDR1 SGHVS, CDR2 FNYEAQ. The CDR3 sequence: CASARGGGRETQYF. As DNA, the CDR3 is TGTGCCAGCGCCCGAGGCGGGGGGAGGGAGACCCAGTACTTC.

The chain uses TRBV19 and TRBJ1-4, with no clear D. Germline V gives CDR1 LNHDA, CDR2 SQIVND (reference sequence). There are 14 residues in the CDR3. Trimming took 7 bases from V and 4 from J, leaving 13 bases between them. The CDR3 DNA reads as TGTGCCAGTACCTTGACTGGAGTTAATGAAAAACTGTTTTTT. Protein sequence: CASTLTGVNEKLFF.

This chain links TRBV25-1 with TRBJ1-1; D remains ambiguous. V shed 3 bases and J shed 2 bases, with 10 bases lying between them. Germline loops: CDR1 MGHDK, CDR2 SYGVNS. This CDR3 is 14 amino acids long. CDR3 residues: CASSDPGLNTEAFF. The CDR3 DNA follows: TGTGCCAGCAGTGACCCCGGACTTAACACTGAAGCTTTCTTT.

The DNA of the CDR3 is TGCGCCAGTTCCCCGGGGACAGGGGGAAGCACTGAAGCTTTCTTT. This codes for CASSPGTGGSTEAFF. The genes are TRBV5-1 and TRBJ1-1; 11 nucleotides line up with TRBD1. There are 15 residues in the CDR3. J was trimmed by 4 bases and V by 8 bases; bases with no gene match: 10. CDR1 SGHRS and CDR2 YFSETQ come from the germline V gene.

V is TRBV11-3 and J is TRBJ2-1; 9 positions agree with TRBD2. The V gene's germline CDR1 is SGHNT and CDR2 YENEEA. The J segment lost 7 bases and the V segment lost 1 base, leaving 11 bases of the junction unmatched. The CDR3 has 17 amino acids. This CDR3 is CASSLASTAGGRNEQFF. The CDR3 DNA follows: TGTGCCAGCAGCTTAGCGAGTACGGCGGGGGGGCGAAATGAGCAGTTCTTC.